The 4 T cell receptor beta chains in this list originate from one sample, sequenced in a study of vaccination effects on CD4 cells after COVID-19. The ViraFEST assay expanded antigen-specific CD4+ T cells with viral peptide pools before sequencing. Upon completion of approximately ten days in culture, CD4+ T cells were isolated. The participants, recipients of two vaccine doses, got either BNT162b2 or mRNA-1273. Their recognized antigens are unknown. Method: immunoSEQ multiplex PCR; TCRdb's copy keeps in-frame clones and lacks some. The sample consists of almost 30,000 clones, about 73% of them appearing once. Sequencing was performed on CD4+ T cells from PBMCs cultured with HCoV-OC43 spike peptides, taken after COVID-19 vaccination. The subset: HCoV-OC43 spike overlapping peptide pool stimulation. The receptors here all came from a human donor who received a COVID-19 vaccine.

In its sample, this clone was seen a few times. V usage is TRBV6-6 and J usage is TRBJ1-1; the match to TRBD1 covers 9 bases. Germline CDR1 MNHNY, CDR2 SVGAGI (reference sequence). This CDR3 is 12 amino acids long. V trimming: 5 bases; J trimming: 12 bases; junction bases outside the gene matches: 7. CDR3 bases: TGTGCCAGCAGTGGGGACAGGGTTGGGACTTTCTTT. Translating gives CASSGDRVGTFF.

The chain has TRBV6-4 and TRBJ1-1, with a tentative D call TRBD1 (5 bases). Trimming removed 6 bases from V and 1 base from J, with 9 bases in between. This CDR3 comprises 13 residues. The germline CDR1 and CDR2 sequences are MRHNA and SNTAGT. CDR3 sequence (DNA): TGTGCCAGCAGCTCCGACAGGAACACTGAAGCTTTCTTT. This sequence encodes CASSSDRNTEAFF.

The chain is built from TRBV6-5 and TRBJ1-5; TRBD1 might be the D (6 bases). V gave up 7 bases and J gave up 4 bases, with 17 bases separating them. The CDR3 contains 15 residues. CDR1 and CDR2 (germline): MNHEY, SVGAGI. Here the CDR3 reads CASNSGAEFNQPQHF. The CDR3 DNA sequence: TGTGCCAGCAATTCAGGGGCAGAATTTAATCAGCCCCAGCATTTT.

The chain employs TRBV2 and TRBJ2-1; no firm D call. V lost 10 bases and J lost 7, with 8 bases in between. The germline V gene has CDR1 SNHLY and CDR2 FYNNEI. This CDR3 contains 10 residues. The chain's CDR3 is CATRENEQFF. The DNA for the CDR3 is TGTGCCACACGAGAAAATGAGCAGTTCTTC.